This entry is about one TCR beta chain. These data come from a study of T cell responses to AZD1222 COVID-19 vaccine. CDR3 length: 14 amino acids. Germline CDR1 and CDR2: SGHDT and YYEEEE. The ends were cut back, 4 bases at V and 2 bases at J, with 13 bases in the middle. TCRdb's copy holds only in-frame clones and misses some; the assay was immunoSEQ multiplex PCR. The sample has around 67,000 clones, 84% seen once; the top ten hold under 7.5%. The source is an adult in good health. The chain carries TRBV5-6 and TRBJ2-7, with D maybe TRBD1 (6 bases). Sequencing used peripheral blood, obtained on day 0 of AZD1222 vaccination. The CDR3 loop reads CASSVGAGTYEQYF. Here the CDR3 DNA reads TGTGCCAGCAGCGTGGGGGCAGGGACCTACGAGCAGTACTTC.